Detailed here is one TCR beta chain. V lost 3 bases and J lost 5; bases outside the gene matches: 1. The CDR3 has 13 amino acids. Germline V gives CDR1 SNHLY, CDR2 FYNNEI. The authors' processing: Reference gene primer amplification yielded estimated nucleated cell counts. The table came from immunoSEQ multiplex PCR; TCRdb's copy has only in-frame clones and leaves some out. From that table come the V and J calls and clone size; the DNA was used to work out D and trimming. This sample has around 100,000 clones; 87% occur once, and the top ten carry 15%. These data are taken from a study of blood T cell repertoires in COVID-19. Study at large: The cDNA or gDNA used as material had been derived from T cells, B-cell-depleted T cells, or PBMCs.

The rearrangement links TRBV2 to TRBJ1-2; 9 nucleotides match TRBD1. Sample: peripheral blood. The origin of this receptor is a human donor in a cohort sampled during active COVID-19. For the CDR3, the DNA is TGTGCCAGCAGTGACGGGACAGGGTATGGCTACACCTTC. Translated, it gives CASSDGTGYGYTF. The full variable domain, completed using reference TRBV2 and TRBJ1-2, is EPEVTQTPSHQVTQMGQEVILRCVPISNHLYFYWYRQILGQKVEFLVSFYNNEISEKSEIFDDQFSVERPDGSNFTLKIRSTKLEDSAMYFCASSDGTGYGYTFGSGTRLTVV.